This TCR beta chain stems from a study of shared clonotypes between healthy human individuals. Study background: The study drew on two women and a few men aged 18 to 49 as donors. Study-level points and caveats: Depth was large, yet rarefaction showed that sorted-subset sequencing was incomplete. Non-shared clonotypes were found to have lower generation probabilities than the clonotypes that were shared by all four of the sorted-subset donors. Shared across a handful of donors were 4% to 5% of the naive CD4 clonotypes.

Clones were read by immunoSEQ multiplex PCR, and TCRdb kept only the in-frame ones, dropping some. Of roughly 2,500,000 clones listed, approximately 93% are singletons. The table lists this clone with a count of one. Its antigen is unidentified. Sequencing input: naive CD4+ T cells from PBMCs. The subset here: CD45RA+ positively selected. The source of this sequence is a man aged 18 to 30 in good health. Some clones in this sample may be carry-over from other donors' samples.

As DNA, the CDR3 is TGTGCCAGCAGTTACGTCCGGAGCACAGATACGCAGTATTTT. Translating it yields CASSYVRSTDTQYF. The gene calls are TRBV6-5 and TRBJ2-3; D gene ambiguous. The CDR3 is made up of 14 amino acids. Germline V gene sequence: CDR1 MNHEY, CDR2 SVGAGI. The ends were cut back, 2 bases at V and 0 bases at J, with 6 bases in the middle.